This passage covers 10 T cell receptor beta chains from one sample sequenced in a study of cytomegalovirus exposure and HLA in healthy donors. PCR primers comprised 60 Vbeta and 13 Jbeta primers. The repertoire was sequenced with immunoSEQ multiplex PCR; TCRdb's copy has only in-frame clones and lacks some. The data contain 55,000 to 80,000 clones, roughly 70% of them singletons. The sequenced sample consisted of PBMCs. These TCRs come from an older man in good health and CMV-seronegative.

This chain joins TRBV10-3 and TRBJ2-1; D is perhaps TRBD1 (7 bases). The CDR3 runs 16 residues. Trimming pared 4 bases from V and 4 bases from J, leaving 17 bases between. Germline assignment: CDR1 ENHRY and CDR2 SYGVKD. The DNA of the CDR3 is TGTGCCATCAGTGTTACAGGGGACTCTCTATACAATGAGCAGTTCTTC. It is translated as CAISVTGDSLYNEQFF.

The sample holds one count of this clone. The chain uses TRBV2 and TRBJ2-7, with 8 bases identical to TRBD1. J gave up 3 bases and V 5 bases, and 6 bases lay outside the gene matches. In germline, CDR1 is SNHLY, CDR2 FYNNEI. The CDR3 consists of 14 residues. The CDR3 DNA reads as TGTGCCAGCAGTCGACAGGGGACCCGCTACGAGCAGTACTTC. Translation gives CASSRQGTRYEQYF.

The chain joins TRBV5-1 to TRBJ1-3, with D perhaps TRBD1 (6 bases). Trimming took off 5 bases at V and 4 bases at J, with 16 bases between the two ends. The CDR3 extends over 15 amino acids. Germline values: CDR1 SGHRS, CDR2 YFSETQ. The CDR3 here is CASSDEQGTGNTIYF. As DNA, the CDR3 is TGCGCCAGCAGTGACGAACAGGGCACGGGAAACACCATATATTTT.

The chain combines TRBV7-2 with TRBJ2-2, with D hard to call. Trimming took off 1 base at V and 5 bases at J, with 5 bases between the two ends. This CDR3 is built from 13 residues. CDR1 SGHTA and CDR2 FQGNSA come from the germline V gene. The CDR3 nucleotides are TGTGCCAGCAGCTTAGTTCCTACCGGGGAGCTGTTTTTT. Protein: CASSLVPTGELFF.

V usage is TRBV4-3 and J usage is TRBJ2-2, with 7 bases fitting TRBD1. From germline, CDR1 is LGHNA and CDR2 YSLEER. The V segment lost 1 base and the J segment 4 bases; nucleotides outside the gene matches: 3. The CDR3 covers 15 residues. Written as DNA, the CDR3 is TGCGCCAGCAGCCAAGCCGGGACAGCCACCGGGGAGCTGTTTTTT. Amino acid sequence: CASSQAGTATGELFF.

The genes are TRBV18 and TRBJ1-2; 9 positions agree with TRBD1. CDR1 and CDR2 from the germline V gene are KGHSH and LQKENI. V lost 5 bases and J lost 8; bases outside the gene matches: 6. CDR3 size: 13 residues. CDR3: CASSSGQGGGYTF. The CDR3 bases are TGTGCCAGCTCATCGGGACAGGGAGGCGGCTACACCTTC.

This chain uses TRBV6-5 with TRBJ2-3; TRBD2 matches at 10 bases. The J segment lost 3 bases and the V segment lost 8 bases, leaving 5 bases of the junction unmatched. The germline CDR1 and CDR2 sequences are MNHEY and SVGAGI. There are 14 residues in the CDR3. In DNA form, the CDR3 reads TGTGCCAGCGGGGAGCGGGGGGGGACAGATACGCAGTATTTT. It yields the protein CASGERGGTDTQYF.

This clone has just a few counts. This chain joins TRBV7-2 and TRBJ2-5; 8 bases align to TRBD1. The end of the DNA is better explained by TRBJ2-7, so the J call may be wrong. Germline V CDR1 and CDR2: SGHTA, FQGNSA. CDR3 length equals 14 residues. CDR3 sequence (DNA): TGTGCCAGCAGCCTCGGACAGGGAGGATTCGAGCAGTACTTC. As protein: CASSLGQGGFEQYF.

The V and J genes are TRBV11-2 and TRBJ2-2; 8 nucleotides agree with TRBD2. V lost 5 bases, J lost 1 base, and 6 bases stayed unmatched. Germline-derived CDR1 and CDR2 are SGHAT and FQNNGV. CDR3 length equals 16 residues. The CDR3 DNA is TGTGCCAGCAGCACGTCAAGCGGGGGGAACACCGGGGAGCTGTTTTTT. The encoded protein is CASSTSSGGNTGELFF. Based on the CDR3 plus reference TRBV11-2 and TRBJ2-2, the full variable domain is EAGVAQSPRYKIIEKRQSVAFWCNPISGHATLYWYQQILGQGPKLLIQFQNNGVVDDSQLPKDRFSAERLKGVDSTLKIQPAKLEDSAVYLCASSTSSGGNTGELFFGEGSRLTVL.

This clone was picked up a small number of times. V gene TRBV14 combines with J gene TRBJ1-3; D is unclear. The ends were cut back, 1 base at V and 0 bases at J, with 13 bases in the middle. Germline V gene sequence: CDR1 SGHDN, CDR2 FVKESK. CDR3 length: 17 amino acids. Here the CDR3 reads CASSQVGPTSSGNTIYF. CDR3 bases: TGTGCCAGCAGCCAAGTGGGCCCGACGAGCTCTGGAAACACCATATATTTT.